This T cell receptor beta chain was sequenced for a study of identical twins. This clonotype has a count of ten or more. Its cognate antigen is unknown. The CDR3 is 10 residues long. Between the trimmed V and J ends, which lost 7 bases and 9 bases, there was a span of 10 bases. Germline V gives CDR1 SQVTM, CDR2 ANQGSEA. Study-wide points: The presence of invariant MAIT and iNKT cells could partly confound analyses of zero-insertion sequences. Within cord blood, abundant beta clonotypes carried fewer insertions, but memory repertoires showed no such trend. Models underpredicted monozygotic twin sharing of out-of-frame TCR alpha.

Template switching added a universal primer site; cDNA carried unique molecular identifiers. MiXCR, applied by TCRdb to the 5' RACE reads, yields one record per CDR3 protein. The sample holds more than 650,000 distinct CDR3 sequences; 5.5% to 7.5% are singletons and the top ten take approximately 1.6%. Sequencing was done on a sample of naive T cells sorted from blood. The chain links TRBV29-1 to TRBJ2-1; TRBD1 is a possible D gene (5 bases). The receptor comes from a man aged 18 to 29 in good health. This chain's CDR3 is CSGQKSEQFF. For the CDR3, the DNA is TGCAGCGGACAGAAGAGTGAGCAGTTCTTC.